This T cell receptor beta chain was obtained from a study of OX40 agonist ivuxolimab in advanced cancers. Overall study: The dose of intravenous ivuxolimab that patients received every 2 weeks ranged from 0.01 to 10 mg/kg. Dose-escalation patients' cancers were hepatocellular carcinoma, melanoma, renal cell or head and neck cancer. Overall study results and limits: The expanded peripheral T cells' antigen specificity was not determined. Fewer expanded clones were found on average in CD4+ than in CD8+ T cells.

The CDR3 loop spans 16 amino acids. Germline V gene data show CDR1 as SGHRS and CDR2 as YFSETQ. Trimming removed 7 bases at V and 4 bases at J, with 24 bases between. Details on this clone: Its cognate antigen is unknown.

Sequencing was performed with immunoSEQ multiplex PCR; in TCRdb, only in-frame clones are kept and a portion is missing. The data show tens of thousands of clones, with roughly nine tenths seen just once and under 1.1% held by the top ten. V gene TRBV5-1 combines with J gene TRBJ2-7, with D perhaps matching TRBD1 or TRBD2 (5 bases each). The sample here was CD4+ or CD8+ T cells sorted from blood, taken in a trial of the OX40 agonist ivuxolimab. The receptor was derived from an adult with an advanced solid tumor such as melanoma, head and neck, liver or kidney cancer. This CDR3 is CASSKNVGTSSYEQYF. In nucleotides, the CDR3 is TGCGCCAGCTCGAAGAACGTCGGGACGTCATCTTACGAGCAGTACTTC.